This T cell receptor (beta chain) was obtained from a study of blood T cell repertoires in COVID-19. As for the study in general: The cDNA or gDNA used as material had been derived from T cells, B-cell-depleted T cells, or PBMCs.

In the authors' methods: Nucleated cell counts were estimated from reference gene primer amplification. Generated by immunoSEQ multiplex PCR, the TCRdb table keeps only in-frame clones and is missing some. D and trimming come from the DNA, and the V and J calls and clone size come from that table. This repertoire shows fewer than 450,000 clones, 90% to 95% found once; its top ten account for less than 3.5%. The germline V gene encodes CDR1 LNHNV and CDR2 YYDKDF (reference sequence). The CDR3 runs 14 residues. Deletions cut 1 base from V and 7 bases from J, with 8 bases between. In its sample, this clone was seen a few times.

The chain uses TRBV15 and TRBJ1-6, with unresolved D. This TCR was sampled from a woman aged 18-30 years who had recovered from COVID-19. The sequencing sample was made of peripheral blood. The CDR3 loop is CATSRAPPNSPLHF. Here the CDR3 DNA reads TGTGCCACCAGCAGAGCCCCTCCCAATTCACCCCTCCACTTT.